This TCR beta chain was recovered during a study of post-analysis software for immune sequencing data. Looking at the study overall: Patients had relapsing-remitting, secondary progressive or progressive-relapsing multiple sclerosis; some lacked subtype.

Overall study results and limits: Among multiple sclerosis patients, normalized Chao1 diversity was significantly below that of controls. Batch-mates among the samples co-clustered strongly by F measure.

Built from TCR beta cDNA, the libraries had unique molecular identifiers in them. T cells numbering about 0.95 to 11 million gave rise to 450,000 to 550,000 cDNA molecules. Each CDR3 protein is one row after TCRdb ran MiXCR on the PCR reads. Of hundreds of thousands of distinct CDR3 sequences listed, under 55% are singletons. Note on this clonotype: Its antigen is unidentified.

This TCR was recovered from a girl aged 10 to 17 with multiple sclerosis. Sequences were obtained from blood.

This CDR3 is CSVEEGLKLFF. CDR3 DNA sequence: TGCAGCGTTGAAGAGGGGTTGAAACTGTTTTTT. This rearrangement joins TRBV29-1 to TRBJ1-4; D is ambiguous. Per germline, CDR1 SQVTM and CDR2 ANQGSEA. With 0 bases removed from V and 11 bases from J, the gap between germline ends came to 7 bases. The CDR3 has 11 amino acids.